The T cell receptor beta chain described here comes from a study of T-cell reconstitution after alpha-beta-depleted transplantation in children. This clonotype turned up a few times. The CDR3 length is 16 residues. Germline lookup yields CDR1 KGHSH and CDR2 LQKENI. With V trimmed by 0 bases and J by 0 bases, 3 bases remained unmatched. For TCRbeta, the library was prepared with unique molecular identifiers. Each CDR3 protein gets one entry after TCRdb re-called the PCR reads with MiXCR. This sample has 500,000 to 600,000 distinct CDR3 sequences, with approximately 32% found just once. The input for sequencing was PBMCs from the stem cell graft donor, taken from the stem cell graft. The chain employs TRBV18 and TRBJ2-3; TRBD2 matches 7 bases. This receptor was identified in a human donor who donated a stem cell graft to a child with aplastic anemia. CDR3 DNA sequence: TGTGCCAGCTCACCACCGGGAGGGTTCAGCACAGATACGCAGTATTTT. Translation: CASSPPGGFSTDTQYF.